Listed below are T cell receptor beta chains from one sample, sequenced in a study of identical twins. TCRdb used MiXCR to reprocess the 5' RACE reads, holding one entry per CDR3 protein. Of 550,000 to 800,000 distinct CDR3 sequences in the sample, about 7% were seen once. This sample was also put to use in a study of yellow fever vaccine responses in identical twins.

Input material: PBMCs. The receptor set was obtained from a woman aged 18-35 years in good health. The CDR3 runs from the conserved cysteine through the conserved F or W. A D gene is named only where the DNA matches it firmly. The size entry is marked missing in some rows and otherwise reads once, few, many or a size class.

v_gene: TRBV6-6
j_gene: TRBJ2-3
abundance: NA
d_gene: NA
CDR3nt: TGTGCCAGTAACAGGGTGGGCACAGATACGCAGTATTTT
CDR3aa: CASNRVGTDTQYF

v_gene: TRBV2
j_gene: TRBJ2-2
abundance: few
d_gene: NA
CDR3nt: TGTGCCAGCAGTGAGTTTCAGGCCGGGGAGCTGTTTTTT
CDR3aa: CASSEFQAGELFF

v_gene: TRBV20-1
j_gene: TRBJ2-1
abundance: many
d_gene: NA
CDR3nt: TGCAGTGCTAGAGGTGATGAGCAGTTCTTC
CDR3aa: CSARGDEQFF

v_gene: TRBV18
j_gene: TRBJ2-4
abundance: NA
d_gene: NA
CDR3nt: TGTGCCAGCTCACCACCGGCAGGGATAGCCAAAAACATTCAGTACTTC
CDR3aa: CASSPPAGIAKNIQYF

v_gene: TRBV20-1
j_gene: TRBJ2-1
abundance: few
d_gene: NA
CDR3nt: TGCAGTGCTAGAGATCCCCTCTATCCATACAATGAGCAGTTCTTC
CDR3aa: CSARDPLYPYNEQFF

v_gene: TRBV12-3/TRBV12-4
j_gene: TRBJ2-5
abundance: many
d_gene: TRBD2
CDR3nt: TGTGCCAGCAGTCAGCAAACTCTAGCGGCTCGGGAGACCCAGTACTTC
CDR3aa: CASSQQTLAARETQYF

v_gene: TRBV5-1
j_gene: TRBJ2-1
abundance: NA
d_gene: TRBD2
CDR3nt: TGCGCCAGCAGCACCCCCACTAGCGGGGGGGCGGATGAGCAGTTCTTC
CDR3aa: CASSTPTSGGADEQFF

v_gene: TRBV5-5
j_gene: TRBJ2-3
abundance: NA
d_gene: TRBD2
CDR3nt: TGTGCCAGCAGCTTGGTCATAGCGGGAGTAGATACGCAGTATTTT
CDR3aa: CASSLVIAGVDTQYF

v_gene: TRBV12-3/TRBV12-4
j_gene: TRBJ2-1
abundance: many
d_gene: NA
CDR3nt: TGTGCCAGCAGTTTCGGCGGGAAATACAATGAGCAGTTCTTC
CDR3aa: CASSFGGKYNEQFF

v_gene: TRBV29-1
j_gene: TRBJ2-7
abundance: many
d_gene: NA
CDR3nt: TGCAGCGCTTTGGGGGACTCCTACGAGCAGTACTTC
CDR3aa: CSALGDSYEQYF

v_gene: TRBV6-1
j_gene: TRBJ1-1
abundance: many
d_gene: NA
CDR3nt: TGTGCCAGCAGTGAAGGAGTTATGAACACTGAAGCTTTCTTT
CDR3aa: CASSEGVMNTEAFF

v_gene: TRBV13
j_gene: TRBJ2-2
abundance: many
d_gene: NA
CDR3nt: TGTGCCAGCAGCTTAATGCAGGGGAAAGACACCGGGGAGCTGTTTTTT
CDR3aa: CASSLMQGKDTGELFF

v_gene: TRBV7-9
j_gene: TRBJ1-5
abundance: NA
d_gene: NA
CDR3nt: TGTGCCAGCAGCGTGACGCAAAATCAGCCCGAGCATTTT
CDR3aa: CASSVTQNQPEHF

v_gene: TRBV20-1
j_gene: TRBJ2-3
abundance: NA
d_gene: TRBD2
CDR3nt: TGCAGTGCTATTAGCGGGGGGGCGTCAGATACGCAGTATTTT
CDR3aa: CSAISGGASDTQYF

v_gene: TRBV2
j_gene: TRBJ2-2
abundance: many
d_gene: TRBD2
CDR3nt: TGTGCCAGCAGTCCTACTAGCGGGAGTCCCGGGGAGCTGTTTTTT
CDR3aa: CASSPTSGSPGELFF

v_gene: TRBV7-2
j_gene: TRBJ2-3
abundance: many
d_gene: TRBD2
CDR3nt: TGTGCCAGCAGCCTAGCGGGAGGGCCCGGAGATACGCAGTATTTT
CDR3aa: CASSLAGGPGDTQYF

v_gene: TRBV20-1
j_gene: TRBJ2-1
abundance: many
d_gene: TRBD2
CDR3nt: TGCAGTGCCCTAATTAGCGGGATGAACTACAATGAGCAGTTCTTC
CDR3aa: CSALISGMNYNEQFF

v_gene: TRBV7-9
j_gene: TRBJ2-1
abundance: many
d_gene: NA
CDR3nt: TGTGCCAGCAGCTTAGCCGCCGAGACAGCTCACTACAATGAGCAGTTCTTC
CDR3aa: CASSLAAETAHYNEQFF

v_gene: TRBV3-1
j_gene: TRBJ2-7
abundance: few
d_gene: NA
CDR3nt: TGTGCCAGCAGCTGGCCGGGACACGGACCCTACGAGCAGTACTTC
CDR3aa: CASSWPGHGPYEQYF

v_gene: TRBV28
j_gene: TRBJ1-1
abundance: few
d_gene: TRBD1
CDR3nt: TGTGCCAGCAGTTTTGGACAGGGCCTTAAAGCTTTCTTT
CDR3aa: CASSFGQGLKAFF

v_gene: TRBV7-8
j_gene: TRBJ2-2
abundance: many
d_gene: TRBD2
CDR3nt: TGTGCCAGCAGCTTAGTCATGGCGGGGGGCCCCACCGGGGAGCTGTTTTTT
CDR3aa: CASSLVMAGGPTGELFF

v_gene: TRBV29-1
j_gene: TRBJ2-1
abundance: NA
d_gene: NA
CDR3nt: TGCAGCGTAAAGACAGGGACTAACAATGAGCAGTTCTTC
CDR3aa: CSVKTGTNNEQFF

v_gene: TRBV11-2
j_gene: TRBJ2-2
abundance: NA
d_gene: TRBD2
CDR3nt: TGTGCCAGCAGCTCCCTCGGGGGGAGGTACACCGGGGAGCTGTTTTTT
CDR3aa: CASSSLGGRYTGELFF

v_gene: TRBV15
j_gene: TRBJ1-5
abundance: few
d_gene: NA
CDR3nt: TGTGCCACCAGCAGAGCCACAGGGAATAGCAATCAGCCCCAGCATTTT
CDR3aa: CATSRATGNSNQPQHF

v_gene: TRBV12-3/TRBV12-4
j_gene: TRBJ1-2
abundance: NA
d_gene: TRBD1
CDR3nt: TGTGCCAGCAGTAGAATACAGGGGGCGTCGGGAGGCTACACCTTC
CDR3aa: CASSRIQGASGGYTF

v_gene: TRBV20-1
j_gene: TRBJ2-1
abundance: few
d_gene: NA
CDR3nt: TGCAGTGCTTGGGTTTACAATGAGCAGTTCTTC
CDR3aa: CSAWVYNEQFF

v_gene: TRBV5-1
j_gene: TRBJ1-5
abundance: many
d_gene: NA
CDR3nt: TGCGCCAGCAGCTTGGGAGGGAATAGCAATCAGCCCCAGCATTTT
CDR3aa: CASSLGGNSNQPQHF